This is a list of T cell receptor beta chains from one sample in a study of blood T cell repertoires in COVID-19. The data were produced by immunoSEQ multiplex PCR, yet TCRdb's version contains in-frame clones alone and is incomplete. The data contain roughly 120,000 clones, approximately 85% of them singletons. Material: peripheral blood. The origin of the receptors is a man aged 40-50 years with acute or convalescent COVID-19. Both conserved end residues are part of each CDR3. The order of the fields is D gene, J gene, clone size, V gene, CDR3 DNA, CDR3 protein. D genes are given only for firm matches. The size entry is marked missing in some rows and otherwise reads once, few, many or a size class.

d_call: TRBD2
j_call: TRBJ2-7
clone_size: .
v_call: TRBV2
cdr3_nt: TGTGCCAGCAGTGTCCCGGGACTAGCGGGGGATGAGCAGTACTTC
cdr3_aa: CASSVPGLAGDEQYF

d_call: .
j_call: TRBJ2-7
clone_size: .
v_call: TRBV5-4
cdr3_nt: TGTGCCAGCTCCCAAGAGGGCCGCGAGCAGTACTTC
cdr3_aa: CASSQEGREQYF

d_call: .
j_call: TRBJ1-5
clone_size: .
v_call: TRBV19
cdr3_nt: TGTGCCAGTAGTCTCTCCTTGGCCCAGCCCCAGCATTTT
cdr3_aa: CASSLSLAQPQHF

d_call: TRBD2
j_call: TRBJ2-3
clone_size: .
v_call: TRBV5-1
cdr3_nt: TGCGCCAGCAGCTTGGCGCGGGGGGCCAGCACAGATACGCAGTATTTT
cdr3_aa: CASSLARGASTDTQYF

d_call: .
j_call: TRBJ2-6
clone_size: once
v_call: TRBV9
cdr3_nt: TGTGCCAGCAGCCACATCTCTGGGGCCAACGTCCTGACTTTC
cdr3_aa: CASSHISGANVLTF

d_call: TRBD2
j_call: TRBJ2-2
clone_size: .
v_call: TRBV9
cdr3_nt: TGTGCCAGCAGCGAGCCCCTAGCGGGGGGGACCGGGGAGCTGTTTTTT
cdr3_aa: CASSEPLAGGTGELFF

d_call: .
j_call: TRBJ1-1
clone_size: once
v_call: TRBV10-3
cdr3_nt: TGTGCCATCAGGACGACAGGGAACACTGAAGCTTTCTTT
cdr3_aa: CAIRTTGNTEAFF

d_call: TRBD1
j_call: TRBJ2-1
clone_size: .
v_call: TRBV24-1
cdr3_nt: TGTGCCACCAGTGATAAGGGGGCGTCCTACAATGAGCAGTTCTTC
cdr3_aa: CATSDKGASYNEQFF

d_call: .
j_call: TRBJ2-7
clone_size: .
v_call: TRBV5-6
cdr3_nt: TGTGCCAGCAGCTTCGACAGGGACTTGTACGAGCAGTACTTC
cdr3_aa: CASSFDRDLYEQYF

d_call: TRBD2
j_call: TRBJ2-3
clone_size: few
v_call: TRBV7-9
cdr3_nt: TGTGCCAGCAGCTTTAATAGCGGGGGCGCGGGTACGCAGTATTTT
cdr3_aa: CASSFNSGGAGTQYF

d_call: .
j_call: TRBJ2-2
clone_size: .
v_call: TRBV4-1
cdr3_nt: TGCGCCAGCACGCGGGGAGGTGGCACCGGGGAGCTGTTTTTT
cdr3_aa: CASTRGGGTGELFF

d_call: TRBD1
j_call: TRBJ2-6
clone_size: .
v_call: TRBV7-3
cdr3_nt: TGTGCCAGCAGCCAAACAGGGGCCGGGGTCTCTGGGGCCAACGTCCTGACTTTC
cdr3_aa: CASSQTGAGVSGANVLTF

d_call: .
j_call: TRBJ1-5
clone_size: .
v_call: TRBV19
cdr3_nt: TGTGCCAGTAGTATATTTGAAACTACCCATCAGCCCCAGCATTTT
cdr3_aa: CASSIFETTHQPQHF

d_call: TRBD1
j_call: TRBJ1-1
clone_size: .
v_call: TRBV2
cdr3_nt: TGTGCCAGCCGCACGCGACAGGGGGACACTGAAGCTTTCTTT
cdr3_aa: CASRTRQGDTEAFF

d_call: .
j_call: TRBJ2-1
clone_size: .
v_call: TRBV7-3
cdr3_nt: TGTGCCAGCAGCTTACACGGGGGAAATGAGCAGTTCTTC
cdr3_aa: CASSLHGGNEQFF

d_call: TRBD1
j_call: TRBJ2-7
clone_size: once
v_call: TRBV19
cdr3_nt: TGTGCCAGTAGTACCTCCGGACAGGGGTGGACCTACGAGCAGTACTTC
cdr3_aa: CASSTSGQGWTYEQYF